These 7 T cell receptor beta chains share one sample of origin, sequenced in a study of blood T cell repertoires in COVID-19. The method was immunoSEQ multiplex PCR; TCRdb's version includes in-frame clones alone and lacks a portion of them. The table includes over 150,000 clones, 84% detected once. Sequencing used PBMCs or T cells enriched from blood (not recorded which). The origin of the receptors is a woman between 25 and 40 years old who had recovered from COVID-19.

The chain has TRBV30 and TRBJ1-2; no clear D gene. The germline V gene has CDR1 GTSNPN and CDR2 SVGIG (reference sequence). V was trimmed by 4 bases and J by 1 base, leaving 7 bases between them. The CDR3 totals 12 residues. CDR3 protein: CAWKRLNYGYTF. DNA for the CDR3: TGTGCCTGGAAAAGACTTAACTATGGCTACACCTTC.

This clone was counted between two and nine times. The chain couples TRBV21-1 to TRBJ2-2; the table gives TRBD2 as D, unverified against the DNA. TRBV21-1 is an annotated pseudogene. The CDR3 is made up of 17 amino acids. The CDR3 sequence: CASSKRLLAGHTGELFF. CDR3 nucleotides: TGTGCCAGCAGCAAAAGGCTTCTAGCGGGGCACACCGGGGAGCTGTTTTTT.

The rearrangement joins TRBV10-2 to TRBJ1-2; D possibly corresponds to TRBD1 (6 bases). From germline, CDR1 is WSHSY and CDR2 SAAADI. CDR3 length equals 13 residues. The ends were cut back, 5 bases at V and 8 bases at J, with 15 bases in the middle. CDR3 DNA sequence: TGCGCCAGCAGTCCGGGACAAACGTCGGGCTACACCTTC. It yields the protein CASSPGQTSGYTF.

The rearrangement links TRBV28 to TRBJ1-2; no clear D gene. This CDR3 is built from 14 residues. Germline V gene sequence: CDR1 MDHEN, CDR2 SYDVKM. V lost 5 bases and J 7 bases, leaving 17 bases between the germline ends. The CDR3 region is CASSIPGQVGGYTF. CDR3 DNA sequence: TGTGCCAGCAGTATACCTGGGCAGGTTGGTGGCTACACCTTC.

The CDR3 loop is CASSLGTARGSEAFF. The CDR3 DNA reads TGTGCCAGCAGTCTCGGGACAGCTCGGGGGTCTGAAGCTTTCTTT. The genes are TRBV27 and TRBJ1-1; 7 nucleotides agree with TRBD1. The CDR3 length is 15 residues. Germline-derived CDR1 and CDR2 are MNHEY and SMNVEV (reference sequence). V gave up 5 bases and J gave up 6 bases; unmatched junction bases: 12.

The chain's CDR3 is CASSTGGLHQPQHF. CDR3 DNA sequence: TGCGCCAGCAGCACCGGGGGGCTCCATCAGCCCCAGCATTTT. V and J are TRBV5-1 and TRBJ1-5; D perhaps matches TRBD1 (6 bases). Trimming took 4 bases from V and 5 from J, leaving 13 bases between them. Germline CDR1 reads SGHRS; CDR2 reads YFSETQ. CDR3 length: 14 amino acids.

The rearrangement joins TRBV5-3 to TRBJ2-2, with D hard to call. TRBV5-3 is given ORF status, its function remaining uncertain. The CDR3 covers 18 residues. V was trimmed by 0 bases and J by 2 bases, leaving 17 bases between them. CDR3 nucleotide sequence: TGTGCCAGAAGCTTGGAAGGCGCGAACAGAAATAACACCGGGGAGCTGTTTTTT. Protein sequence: CARSLEGANRNNTGELFF.